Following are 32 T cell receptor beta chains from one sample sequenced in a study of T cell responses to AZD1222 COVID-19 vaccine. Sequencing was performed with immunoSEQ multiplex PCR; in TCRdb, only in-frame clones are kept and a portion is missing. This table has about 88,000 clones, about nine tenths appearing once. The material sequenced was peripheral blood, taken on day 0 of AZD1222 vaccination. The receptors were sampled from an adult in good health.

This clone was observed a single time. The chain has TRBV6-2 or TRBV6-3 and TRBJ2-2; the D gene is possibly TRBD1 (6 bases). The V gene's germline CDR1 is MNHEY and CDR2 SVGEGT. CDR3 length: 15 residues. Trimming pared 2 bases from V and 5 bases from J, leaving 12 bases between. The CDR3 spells CASSYQGIETGELFF. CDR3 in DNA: TGTGCCAGCAGTTACCAGGGGATAGAAACCGGGGAGCTGTTTTTT.

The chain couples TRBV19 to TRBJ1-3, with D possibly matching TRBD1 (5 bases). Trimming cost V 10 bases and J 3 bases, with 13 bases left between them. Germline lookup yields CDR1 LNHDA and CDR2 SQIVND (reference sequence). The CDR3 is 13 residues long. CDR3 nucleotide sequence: TGTGCCACCCCGGGGCGGTTTGGAAACACCATATATTTT. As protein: CATPGRFGNTIYF.

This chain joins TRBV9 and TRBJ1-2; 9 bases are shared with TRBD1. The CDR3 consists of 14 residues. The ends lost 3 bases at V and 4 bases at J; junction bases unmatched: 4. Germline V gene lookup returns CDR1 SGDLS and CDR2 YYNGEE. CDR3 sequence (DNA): TGTGCCAGCAGCGCGACAGGGGGGGCCTATGGCTACACCTTC. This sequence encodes CASSATGGAYGYTF.

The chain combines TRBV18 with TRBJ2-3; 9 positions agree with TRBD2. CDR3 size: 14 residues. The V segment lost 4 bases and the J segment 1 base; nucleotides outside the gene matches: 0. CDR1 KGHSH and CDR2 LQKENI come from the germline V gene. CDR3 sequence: CASSRLAGTDTQYF. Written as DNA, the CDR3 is TGTGCCAGCTCACGACTAGCGGGCACAGATACGCAGTATTTT.

The CDR3 DNA follows: TGTGCCAGCAGCTTCAAGCGGGGGTCCCGAGGTTACAATGAGCAGTTCTTC. Translating gives CASSFKRGSRGYNEQFF. The chain couples TRBV5-4 to TRBJ2-1; the match to TRBD2 covers 8 bases. The ends lost 2 bases at V and 4 bases at J; junction bases unmatched: 11. Germline CDR1 and CDR2: SGHNT and YYREEE (reference sequence). This CDR3 region has 17 residues.

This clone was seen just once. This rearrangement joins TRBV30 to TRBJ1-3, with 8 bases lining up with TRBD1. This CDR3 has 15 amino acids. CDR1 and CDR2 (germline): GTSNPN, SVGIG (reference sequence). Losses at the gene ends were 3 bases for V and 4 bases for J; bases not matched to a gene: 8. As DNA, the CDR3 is TGTGCCTGGAGCCGGACAGGGTTTAAGGGAAACACCATATATTTT. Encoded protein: CAWSRTGFKGNTIYF.

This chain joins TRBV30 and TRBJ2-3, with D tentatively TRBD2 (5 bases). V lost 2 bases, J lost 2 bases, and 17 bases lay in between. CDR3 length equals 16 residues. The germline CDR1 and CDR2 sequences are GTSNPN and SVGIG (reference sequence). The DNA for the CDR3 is TGTGCCTGGAGTACCGGGATTTTAGAAATCACAGATACGCAGTATTTT. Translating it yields CAWSTGILEITDTQYF.

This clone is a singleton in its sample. CDR3 loop: CASSFVEAYNEQFF. The CDR3 nucleotides are TGCGCCAGCAGCTTCGTCGAGGCCTACAATGAGCAGTTCTTC. The J gene is TRBJ2-1, the V gene TRBV5-1; D uncertain. The length of the CDR3 is 14 residues. V was clipped by 2 bases and J by 2 bases, with 8 bases between them. The germline CDR1 and CDR2 sequences are SGHRS and YFSETQ.

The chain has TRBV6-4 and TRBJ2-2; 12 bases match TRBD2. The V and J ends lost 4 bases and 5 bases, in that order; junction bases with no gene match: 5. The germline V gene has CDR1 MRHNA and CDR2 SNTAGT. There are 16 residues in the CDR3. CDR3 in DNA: TGTGCCAGCAGTGCACTAGCGGGAGGTGGTACCGGGGAGCTGTTTTTT. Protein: CASSALAGGGTGELFF.

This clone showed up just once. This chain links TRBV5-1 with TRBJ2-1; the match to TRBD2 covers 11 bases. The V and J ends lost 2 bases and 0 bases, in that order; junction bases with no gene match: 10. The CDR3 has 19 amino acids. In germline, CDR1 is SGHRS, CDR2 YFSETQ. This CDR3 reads CASSFLGVAGGSSYNEQFF. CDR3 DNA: TGCGCCAGCAGCTTCCTGGGAGTAGCGGGAGGGAGCTCCTACAATGAGCAGTTCTTC.

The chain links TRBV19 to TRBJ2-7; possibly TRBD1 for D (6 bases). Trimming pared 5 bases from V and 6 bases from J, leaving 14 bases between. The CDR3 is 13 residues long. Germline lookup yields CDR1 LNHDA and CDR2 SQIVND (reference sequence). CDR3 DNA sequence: TGTGCCAGTAGTGCCCCACAGGGAAGCGAGCAGTACTTC. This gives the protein CASSAPQGSEQYF.

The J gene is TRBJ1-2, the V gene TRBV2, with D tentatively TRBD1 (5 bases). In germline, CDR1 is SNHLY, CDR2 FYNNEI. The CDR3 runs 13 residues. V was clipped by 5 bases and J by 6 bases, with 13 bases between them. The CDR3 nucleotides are TGTGCCAGCAGTACCGGCAGGGCTGATGGCTACACCTTC. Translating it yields CASSTGRADGYTF.

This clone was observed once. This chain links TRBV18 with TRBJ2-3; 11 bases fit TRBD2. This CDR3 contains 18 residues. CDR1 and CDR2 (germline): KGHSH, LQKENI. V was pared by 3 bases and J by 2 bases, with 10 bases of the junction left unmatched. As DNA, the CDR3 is TGTGCCAGCTCACCGAACTATAGCGGGAGGGGATCCACAGATACGCAGTATTTT. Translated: CASSPNYSGRGSTDTQYF.

CDR3: CASSFGGNPQHF. For the CDR3, the DNA is TGTGCCAGCAGTTTTGGGGGCAATCCCCAGCATTTT. The chain links TRBV12-3 or TRBV12-4 to TRBJ1-5, with TRBD1 as a possible D gene (6 bases). Trimming left V 3 bases short and J 10 bases short, with 10 bases between. This CDR3 region has 12 residues.

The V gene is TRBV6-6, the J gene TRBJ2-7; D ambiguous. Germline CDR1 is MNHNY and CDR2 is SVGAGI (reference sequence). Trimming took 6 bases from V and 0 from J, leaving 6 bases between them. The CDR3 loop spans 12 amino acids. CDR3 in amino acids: CASSESSYEQYF. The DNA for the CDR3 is TGTGCCAGCAGCGAATCCTCCTACGAGCAGTACTTC.

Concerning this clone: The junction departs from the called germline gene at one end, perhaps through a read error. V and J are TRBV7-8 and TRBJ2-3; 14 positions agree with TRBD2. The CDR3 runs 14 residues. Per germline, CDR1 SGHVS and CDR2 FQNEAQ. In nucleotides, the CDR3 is TGTGCCAGCAGCCACCGGACTAGCGGGGGGCCCCTCCGCTTT. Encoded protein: CASSHRTSGGPLRF.

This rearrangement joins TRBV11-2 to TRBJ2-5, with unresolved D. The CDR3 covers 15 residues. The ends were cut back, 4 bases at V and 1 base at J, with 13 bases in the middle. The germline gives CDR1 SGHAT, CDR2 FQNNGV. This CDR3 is CASSSLRIRQETQYF. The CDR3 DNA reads TGTGCCAGCAGCTCCCTCCGGATCCGCCAAGAGACCCAGTACTTC.

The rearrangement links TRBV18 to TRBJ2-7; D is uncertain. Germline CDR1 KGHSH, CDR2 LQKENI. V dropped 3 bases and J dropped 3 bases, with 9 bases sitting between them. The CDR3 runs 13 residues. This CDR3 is CASSPADNYEQYF. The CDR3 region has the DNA TGTGCCAGCTCACCTGCTGACAACTACGAGCAGTACTTC.

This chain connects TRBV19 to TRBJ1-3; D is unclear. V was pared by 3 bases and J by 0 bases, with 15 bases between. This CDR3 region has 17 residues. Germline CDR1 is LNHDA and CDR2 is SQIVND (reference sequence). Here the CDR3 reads CASSMRTDFFSGNTIYF. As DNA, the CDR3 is TGTGCCAGTAGTATGAGGACGGACTTTTTCTCTGGAAACACCATATATTTT. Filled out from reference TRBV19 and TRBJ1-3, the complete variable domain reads DGGITQSPKYLFRKEGQNVTLSCEQNLNHDAMYWYRQDPGQGLRLIYYSQIVNDFQKGDIAEGYSVSREKKESFPLTVTSAQKNPTAFYLCASSMRTDFFSGNTIYFGEGSWLTVV.

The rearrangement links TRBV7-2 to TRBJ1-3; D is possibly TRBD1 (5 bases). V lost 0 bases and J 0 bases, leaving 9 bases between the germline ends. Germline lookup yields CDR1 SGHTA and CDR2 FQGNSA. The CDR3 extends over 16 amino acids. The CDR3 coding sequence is TGTGCCAGCAGCTTAGCTTTCCAGGGCTCTGGAAACACCATATATTTT. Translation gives CASSLAFQGSGNTIYF. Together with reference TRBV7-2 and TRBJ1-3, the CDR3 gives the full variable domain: GAGVSQSPSNKVTEKGKDVELRCDPISGHTALYWYRQSLGQGLEFLIYFQGNSAPDKSGLPSDRFSAERTGGSVSTLTIQRTQQEDSAVYLCASSLAFQGSGNTIYFGEGSWLTVV.

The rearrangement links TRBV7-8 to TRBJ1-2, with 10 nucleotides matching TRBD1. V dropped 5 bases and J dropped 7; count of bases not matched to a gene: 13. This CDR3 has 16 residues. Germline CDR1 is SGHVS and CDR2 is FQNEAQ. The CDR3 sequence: CASSPLQGQGFSGYTF. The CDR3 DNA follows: TGTGCCAGCAGCCCCCTTCAGGGACAGGGGTTCTCTGGCTACACCTTC.

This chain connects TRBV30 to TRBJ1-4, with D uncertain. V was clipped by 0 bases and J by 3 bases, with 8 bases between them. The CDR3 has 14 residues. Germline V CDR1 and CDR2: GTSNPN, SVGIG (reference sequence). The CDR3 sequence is CAWSVGGSNEKLFF. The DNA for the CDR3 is TGTGCCTGGAGTGTAGGAGGGTCTAATGAAAAACTGTTTTTT.

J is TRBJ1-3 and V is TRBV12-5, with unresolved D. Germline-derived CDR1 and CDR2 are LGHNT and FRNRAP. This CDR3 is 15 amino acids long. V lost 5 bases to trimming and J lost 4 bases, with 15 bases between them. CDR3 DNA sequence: TGTGCTAGTGGTGCTACCGGGAGCGGCGGAAACACCATATATTTT. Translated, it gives CASGATGSGGNTIYF.

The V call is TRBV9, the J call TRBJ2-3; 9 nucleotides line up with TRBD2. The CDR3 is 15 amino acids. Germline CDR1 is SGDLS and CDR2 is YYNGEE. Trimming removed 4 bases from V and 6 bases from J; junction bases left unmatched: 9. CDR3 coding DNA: TGTGCCAGCAGCCCAGCCGGGACTAGCTTCGATACGCAGTATTTT. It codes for CASSPAGTSFDTQYF.

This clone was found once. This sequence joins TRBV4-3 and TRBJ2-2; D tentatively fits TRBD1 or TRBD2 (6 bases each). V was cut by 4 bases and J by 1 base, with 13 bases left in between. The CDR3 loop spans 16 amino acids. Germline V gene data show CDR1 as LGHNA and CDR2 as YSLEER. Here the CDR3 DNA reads TGCGCCAGCAGCCGGTGGGGGGCGGGGAACACCGGGGAGCTGTTTTTT. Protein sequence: CASSRWGAGNTGELFF.

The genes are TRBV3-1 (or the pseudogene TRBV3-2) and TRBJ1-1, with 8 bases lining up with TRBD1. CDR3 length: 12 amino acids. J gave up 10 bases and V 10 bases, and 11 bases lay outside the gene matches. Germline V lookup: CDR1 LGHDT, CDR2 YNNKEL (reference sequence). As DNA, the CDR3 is TGTGCCACGCTCGGAACTCAGGGGGCAGCTTTCTTT. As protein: CATLGTQGAAFF.

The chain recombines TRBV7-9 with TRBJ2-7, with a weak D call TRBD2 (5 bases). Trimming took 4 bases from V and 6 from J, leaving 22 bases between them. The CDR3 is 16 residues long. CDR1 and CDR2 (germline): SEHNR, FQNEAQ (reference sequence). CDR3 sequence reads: CASSSSEGGRLGEQYF. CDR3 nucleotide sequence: TGTGCCAGCAGCTCTAGTGAGGGCGGCAGGTTGGGCGAGCAGTACTTC.

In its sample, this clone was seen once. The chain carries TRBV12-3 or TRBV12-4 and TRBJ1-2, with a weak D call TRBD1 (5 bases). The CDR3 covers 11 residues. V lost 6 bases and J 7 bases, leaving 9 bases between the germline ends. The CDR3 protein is CASSSRVGYTF. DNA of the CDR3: TGTGCCAGCAGCTCCAGGGTTGGCTACACCTTC.

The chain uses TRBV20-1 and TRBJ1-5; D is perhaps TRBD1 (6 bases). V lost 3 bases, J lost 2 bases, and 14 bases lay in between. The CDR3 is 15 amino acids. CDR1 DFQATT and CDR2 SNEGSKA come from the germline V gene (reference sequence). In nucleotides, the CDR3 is TGCAGTGCTAGTATTATATCAGGGGGCAATCAGCCCCAGCATTTT. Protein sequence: CSASIISGGNQPQHF.

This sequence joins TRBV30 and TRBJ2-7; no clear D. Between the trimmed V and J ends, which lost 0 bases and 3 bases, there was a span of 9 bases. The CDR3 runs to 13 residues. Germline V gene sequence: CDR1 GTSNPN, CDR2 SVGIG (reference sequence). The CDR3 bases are TGTGCCTGGAGTGTACCCCCTCTCTACGAGCAGTACTTC. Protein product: CAWSVPPLYEQYF.

CDR3 bases: TGTGCCAGCAGCTTAGCGCGCAGGGGAGAACAGGGCTCCTACGAGCAGTACTTC. The encoded protein is CASSLARRGEQGSYEQYF. The chain employs TRBV7-8 and TRBJ2-7; tentative D call: TRBD1 (6 bases). The ends were cut back, 0 bases at V and 0 bases at J, with 18 bases in the middle. The CDR3 extends over 18 amino acids. Germline CDR1 and CDR2: SGHVS and FQNEAQ. The full variable domain, rest sourced from reference TRBV7-8 and TRBJ2-7, is GAGVSQSPRYKVAKRGQDVALRCDPISGHVSLFWYQQALGQGPEFLTYFQNEAQLDKSGLPSDRFFAERPEGSVSTLKIQRTQQEDSAVYLCASSLARRGEQGSYEQYFGPGTRLTVT.

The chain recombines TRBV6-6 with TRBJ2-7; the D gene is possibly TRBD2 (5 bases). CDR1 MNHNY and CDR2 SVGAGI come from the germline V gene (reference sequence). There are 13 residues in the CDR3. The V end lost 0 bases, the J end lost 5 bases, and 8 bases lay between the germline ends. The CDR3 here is CASSYSPGNEQYF. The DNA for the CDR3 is TGTGCCAGCAGTTACTCTCCGGGGAACGAGCAGTACTTC.